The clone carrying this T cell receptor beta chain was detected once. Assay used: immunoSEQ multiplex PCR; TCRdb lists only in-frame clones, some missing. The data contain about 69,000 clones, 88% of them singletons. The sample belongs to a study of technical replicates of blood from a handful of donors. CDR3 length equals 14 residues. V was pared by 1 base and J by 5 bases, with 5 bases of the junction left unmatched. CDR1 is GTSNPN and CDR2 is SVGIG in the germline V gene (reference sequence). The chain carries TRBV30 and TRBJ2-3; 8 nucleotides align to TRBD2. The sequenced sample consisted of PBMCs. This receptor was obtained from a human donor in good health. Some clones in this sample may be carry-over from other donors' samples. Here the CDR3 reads CAWSASGGGDTQYF. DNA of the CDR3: TGTGCCTGGAGTGCAAGCGGGGGAGGAGATACGCAGTATTTT.